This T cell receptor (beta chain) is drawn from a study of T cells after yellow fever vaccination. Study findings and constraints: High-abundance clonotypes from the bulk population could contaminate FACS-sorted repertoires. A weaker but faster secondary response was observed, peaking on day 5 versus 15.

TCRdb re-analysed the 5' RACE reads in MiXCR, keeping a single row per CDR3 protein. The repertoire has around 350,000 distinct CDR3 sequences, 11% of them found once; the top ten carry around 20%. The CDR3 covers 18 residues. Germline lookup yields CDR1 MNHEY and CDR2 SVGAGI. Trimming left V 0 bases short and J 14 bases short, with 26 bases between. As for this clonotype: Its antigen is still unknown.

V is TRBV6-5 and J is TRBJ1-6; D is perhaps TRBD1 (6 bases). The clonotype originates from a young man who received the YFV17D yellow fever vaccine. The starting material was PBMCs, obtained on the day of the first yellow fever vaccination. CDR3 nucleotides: TGTGCCAGCAGTTACTCGACATGGGAGGGGGTGACTTCAAGGGCCCTCCACTTT. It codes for CASSYSTWEGVTSRALHF.